Listed here is a single T cell receptor beta chain. Its target is unknown. These data belong to a study of blood T cells in healthy people across ages. Points from the study as a whole: Shifts in expanded clonotypes may have been confounded by donor CMV status, which was unknown.

This CDR3 is built from 14 residues. V was pared by 4 bases and J by 1 base, with 3 bases of the junction left unmatched. Germline values: CDR1 DFQATT, CDR2 SNEGSKA (reference sequence). A second roughly 6 to 11 cycle PCR used barcoded and J-beta primers. Template switching added a 12-random-nucleotide identifier to every cDNA molecule. TCRdb re-derived calls from the 5' RACE reads in MiXCR, one entry per CDR3 protein. This table holds approximately 690,000 distinct CDR3 sequences, roughly 50% found once. The J gene is TRBJ2-4, the V gene TRBV20-1; 8 positions agree with TRBD1. The specimen sequenced was blood. This TCR derives from a man aged 60 to 75 in good health. The CDR3 is CSAKTGEAKNIQYF. The CDR3 nucleotides read TGCAGTGCTAAGACAGGGGAGGCCAAAAACATTCAGTACTTC.